This passage covers 11 T cell receptor beta chains from one sample sequenced in a study of vaccination and CD4 T cells after COVID-19. CD4+ T cells that had been cultured provided DNA sequenced with the Oncomine TCR Beta short-read assay. TCRdb re-analysed the PCR reads in MiXCR, keeping a single row per CDR3 protein. Among fewer than 20,000 distinct CDR3 sequences listed, approximately 45% were seen once. No antigen has been assigned to these receptors. Stated time point: late sampling 161 to 241 days after vaccination in a few convalescent patients. Treatment: roughly 10-day PBMC culture with coronavirus spike peptide pools or control peptides (ViraFEST assay). Here the sequenced sample was CD4+ T cells from blood, cultured in vitro, taken about 7 months after SARS-CoV-2 vaccination. Receptor source: a human donor who had recovered from COVID-19.

This clonotype was counted between two and nine times. The J gene is TRBJ1-2, the V gene TRBV7-2; 7 nucleotides align to TRBD1. Germline-derived CDR1 and CDR2 are SGHTA and FQGNSA. V dropped 0 bases and J dropped 7; count of bases not matched to a gene: 8. The CDR3 runs to 15 residues. In DNA, the CDR3 is TGTGCCAGCAGCTTAGCCCGACAGGGAATAGGTGGCTACACCTTC. Translating it yields CASSLARQGIGGYTF. The variable domain in full, with the rest retrieved from reference TRBV7-2 and TRBJ1-2, is GAGVSQSPSNKVTEKGKDVELRCDPISGHTALYWYRQSLGQGLEFLIYFQGNSAPDKSGLPSDRFSAERTGGSVSTLTIQRTQQEDSAVYLCASSLARQGIGGYTFGSGTRLTVV.

A few counts support this clonotype. The rearrangement joins TRBV7-2 to TRBJ2-7; 9 bases align to TRBD2. The CDR3 covers 16 residues. Germline V lookup: CDR1 SGHTA, CDR2 FQGNSA. With 0 bases clipped from V and 3 bases from J, the junction kept 6 bases outside the gene matches. The CDR3 DNA is TGTGCCAGCAGCTTAGCGGGTAGCGGGGGAATCTACGAGCAGTACTTC. Encoded protein: CASSLAGSGGIYEQYF.

Concerning this clonotype itself: The DNA is omitted, as the CDR3 cannot be located on it reliably, and the CDR3 follows TCRdb's listing. This chain joins TRBV21-1 and TRBJ2-1; TRBD2, as called in the table, went unchecked against the DNA. TRBV21-1 is described as a pseudogene. The CDR3 extends over 20 residues, inclusive of both ends. This CDR3 is CASSKGVNEQYFGPGGLQFF.

This clonotype was detected only a few times. In nucleotides, the CDR3 is TGTGCCAGCAGTTTTTCCAGGGGGCACTACGAGCAGTACTTC. This sequence encodes CASSFSRGHYEQYF. The rearrangement uses TRBV27 and TRBJ2-7; 8 bases are a match to TRBD1. Trimming took 3 bases from V and 3 from J; bases not matched to a gene: 4. The germline V gene has CDR1 MNHEY and CDR2 SMNVEV (reference sequence). The CDR3 consists of 14 residues.

CDR3 region: CAISANRGMNTEAFF. CDR3 DNA: TGTGCCATCAGTGCTAACAGGGGGATGAACACTGAAGCTTTCTTT. The chain is built from TRBV10-3 and TRBJ1-1; 8 positions match TRBD1. The CDR3 runs to 15 residues. The V and J ends lost 4 bases and 0 bases, in that order; junction bases with no gene match: 4. Germline V CDR1 and CDR2: ENHRY, SYGVKD.

There are a few counts of this clonotype. The CDR3 protein is CASSLVWVGAMNTEAFF. The DNA of the CDR3 is TGTGCCAGCAGCTTAGTCTGGGTGGGGGCCATGAACACTGAAGCTTTCTTT. The J gene is TRBJ1-1, the V gene TRBV7-9, with D perhaps matching TRBD1 (6 bases). V dropped 1 base and J dropped 0 bases, with 15 bases sitting between them. CDR1 and CDR2 (germline): SEHNR, FQNEAQ (reference sequence). This CDR3 is built from 17 residues. The full variable domain, rest sourced from reference TRBV7-9 and TRBJ1-1, is DTGVSQNPRHKITKRGQNVTFRCDPISEHNRLYWYRQTLGQGPEFLTYFQNEAQLEKSRLLSDRFSAERPKGSFSTLEIQRTEQGDSAMYLCASSLVWVGAMNTEAFFGQGTRLTVV.

The rearrangement links TRBV7-8 to TRBJ2-1; TRBD2 matches at 12 bases. The CDR3 contains 18 residues. The V gene end was trimmed by 1 base and the J gene end by 8 bases; junction bases not matched to a gene: 12. CDR1 and CDR2 (germline): SGHVS, FQNEAQ. Written as DNA, the CDR3 is TGTGCCAGCAGCTTAGTAATCCTGACTAGCGGGAGCGTCTATGAGCAGTTCTTC. This translates into CASSLVILTSGSVYEQFF.

In DNA, the CDR3 is TGTGCCAGCAGCTTAGGCAGGTCGCATAACACTGAAGCTTTCTTT. Its protein product is CASSLGRSHNTEAFF. This chain uses TRBV7-2 with TRBJ1-1; D is unresolved. CDR3 size: 15 residues. V was trimmed by 1 base and J by 2 bases, leaving 11 bases between them. The germline V gene has CDR1 SGHTA and CDR2 FQGNSA.

The J gene is TRBJ2-5, the V gene TRBV5-6, with 9 bases aligning to TRBD1. V shed 3 bases and J 5 bases; nucleotides not matched to a gene: 2. The germline V gene encodes CDR1 SGHDT and CDR2 YYEEEE. The CDR3 extends over 13 amino acids. DNA of the CDR3: TGTGCCAGCAGCTGGGACAGGGCCGAGACCCAGTACTTC. It specifies CASSWDRAETQYF.

This clonotype showed up just a few times. V is TRBV15 and J is TRBJ2-7; 9 bases fit TRBD1. The CDR3 spans 13 residues. J gave up 4 bases and V 3 bases, and 1 base lay outside the gene matches. CDR1 and CDR2 (germline): LNHNV, YYDKDF (reference sequence). The CDR3 is CATSRDRGYEQYF. In nucleotides, the CDR3 is TGTGCCACCAGCAGGGACAGGGGATACGAGCAGTACTTC.

In its sample, this clonotype was seen a few times. The chain joins TRBV7-2 to TRBJ2-7; TRBD2 matches at 13 bases. The CDR3 has 15 amino acids. Unmatched junction bases numbered 4, after V lost 5 bases and J lost 3 bases. The germline gives CDR1 SGHTA, CDR2 FQGNSA. CDR3 sequence reads: CASSKGLAGVYEQYF. CDR3 nucleotides: TGTGCCAGCAGCAAAGGACTAGCGGGAGTCTACGAGCAGTACTTC.